Listed here is a single T cell receptor (beta chain). Its antigen is unidentified. CDR1 is SEHNR and CDR2 is FQNEAQ in the germline V gene (reference sequence). The CDR3 has 14 amino acids. Between the trimmed V and J ends, which lost 0 bases and 9 bases, there was a span of 12 bases. This sample is drawn from a study of a mutant IDH1 vaccine in newly diagnosed glioma. Study background: At week 35 came visit V12, and visit V13 followed at week 47.

Generated by immunoSEQ multiplex PCR, the TCRdb table keeps only in-frame clones and is missing some. Among nearly 50,000 clones listed, around 84% were seen once. Time point: week 47, end of study. A 20-mer mutant IDH1 peptide at 300 ug was injected subcutaneously with topical imiquimod. The receptor's source is a woman aged 30 to 39 with glioma. Some clones in this sample may be carry-over from other donors' samples. J is TRBJ2-1 and V is TRBV7-9; the D gene is possibly TRBD1 (5 bases). The material sequenced was PBMCs, taken from a glioma patient whose treatment included an IDH1 peptide vaccine. CDR3 region: CASSLAIGASEQFF. The CDR3 DNA follows: TGTGCCAGCAGCTTAGCCATAGGGGCGAGTGAGCAGTTCTTC. Full variable domain (remainder filled in from reference TRBV7-9 and TRBJ2-1): DTGVSQNPRHKITKRGQNVTFRCDPISEHNRLYWYRQTLGQGPEFLTYFQNEAQLEKSRLLSDRFSAERPKGSFSTLEIQRTEQGDSAMYLCASSLAIGASEQFFGPGTRLTVL.